This TCR beta chain was obtained from a study of cytomegalovirus exposure and HLA in healthy donors. It was with 60 Vbeta and 13 Jbeta primers that the PCR ran. Only in-frame clones appear in the TCRdb table, and some are missing; sequencing was by immunoSEQ multiplex PCR. The repertoire holds fewer than 250,000 clones, with over 75% as singletons. The V and J ends lost 1 base and 0 bases, in that order; junction bases with no gene match: 2. This CDR3 has 15 residues. Germline assignment: CDR1 KGHSH and CDR2 LQKENI. The receptor was isolated from a woman in her forties or fifties in good health and CMV-seropositive. V is TRBV18 and J is TRBJ1-1; 7 bases align to TRBD1. The sequenced sample consisted of PBMCs. The CDR3 reads CASSPRTGVNTEAFF. DNA for the CDR3: TGTGCCAGCTCACCACGGACAGGAGTGAACACTGAAGCTTTCTTT.